Shown below are 8 T cell receptor beta chains from a single sample sequenced in a study of chemoradiotherapy in HPV16-positive cancers. Sequenced by immunoSEQ multiplex PCR; TCRdb stores in-frame clones only, minus some. In the table there are some 70,000 clones, 88% of which are singletons. This specimen consisted of blood, obtained from a patient who underwent chemoradiotherapy. These receptors were taken from a human donor with HPV-associated anogenital cancer.

The V and J genes are TRBV7-3 and TRBJ1-2; a weak D match, TRBD1 (6 bases). Germline-derived CDR1 and CDR2 are SGHTA and FQGTGA. The CDR3 extends over 17 amino acids. V was cut by 2 bases and J by 5 bases, with 21 bases left in between. The CDR3 protein is CASSLSGRVLGGYGYTF. The CDR3 DNA reads as TGTGCCAGCAGCTTATCCGGCCGGGTGTTAGGGGGATATGGCTACACCTTC. The entire variable domain, with the rest obtained from reference TRBV7-3 and TRBJ1-2, is as follows: GAGVSQTPSNKVTEKGKYVELRCDPISGHTALYWYRQSLGQGPEFLIYFQGTGAADDSGLPNDRFFAVRPEGSVSTLKIQRTERGDSAVYLCASSLSGRVLGGYGYTFGSGTRLTVV.

This clone was observed a single time. This CDR3 reads CASSLSPYEQYF. The CDR3 DNA reads TGTGCCAGCAGCTTGTCTCCCTACGAGCAGTACTTC. This chain joins TRBV7-9 and TRBJ2-7; D remains ambiguous. The CDR3 is 12 residues long. From germline, CDR1 is SEHNR and CDR2 FQNEAQ (reference sequence). V was trimmed by 3 bases and J by 2 bases, leaving 5 bases between them. Full variable domain (missing parts from reference TRBV7-9 and TRBJ2-7): DTGVSQNPRHKITKRGQNVTFRCDPISEHNRLYWYRQTLGQGPEFLTYFQNEAQLEKSRLLSDRFSAERPKGSFSTLEIQRTEQGDSAMYLCASSLSPYEQYFGPGTRLTVT.

This chain joins TRBV5-1 and TRBJ1-4, with 7 bases lining up with TRBD1. The CDR3 extends over 15 amino acids. From germline, CDR1 is SGHRS and CDR2 YFSETQ. After removal of 4 bases from V and 3 bases from J, the junction contained 6 bases not matched to a gene. This CDR3 reads CASSTNTGANEKLFF. CDR3 nucleotide sequence: TGCGCCAGCAGCACAAATACAGGGGCTAATGAAAAACTGTTTTTT.

The rearrangement uses TRBV4-2 and TRBJ2-1; 10 positions match TRBD2. This CDR3 has 16 residues. Germline V gives CDR1 LGHNA, CDR2 YNFKEQ. The V gene end was trimmed by 3 bases and the J gene end by 5 bases; junction bases not matched to a gene: 7. CDR3 in amino acids: CASSQGGAGGNNEQFF. The DNA of the CDR3 is TGTGCCAGCAGCCAGGGCGGAGCGGGGGGGAACAATGAGCAGTTCTTC.

The genes are TRBV27 and TRBJ2-3, with 11 bases identical to TRBD2. With 5 bases clipped from V and 0 bases from J, the junction kept 10 bases outside the gene matches. The CDR3 has 18 amino acids. CDR1 and CDR2 from the germline V gene are MNHEY and SMNVEV (reference sequence). The CDR3 region has the DNA TGTGCCAGCAGTCTCCTGGGACTAGCGGACGCAAGCACAGATACGCAGTATTTT. Its protein product is CASSLLGLADASTDTQYF.

With regard to this clone: Its ends do not fully match the called genes, so a read error is possible. V is TRBV5-1 and J is TRBJ2-7; 16 positions match TRBD2. Per the germline V gene, CDR1 is SGHRS and CDR2 is YFSETQ. This CDR3 contains 16 residues. CDR3 in amino acids: CASSLGTSGRGYAQYF. The CDR3 coding sequence is TGCGCCAGCAGCCTGGGGACTAGCGGGAGGGGCTACGCGCAGTACTTC.

This rearrangement joins TRBV9 to TRBJ2-5, with 12 bases that match TRBD2. This CDR3 region has 19 residues. Trimming took 4 bases from V and 1 from J; bases not matched to a gene: 14. Germline V gene sequence: CDR1 SGDLS, CDR2 YYNGEE. The chain's CDR3 is CASSLKGGGLAGFQETQYF. CDR3 coding DNA: TGTGCCAGCAGCCTAAAAGGAGGGGGACTAGCGGGCTTCCAAGAGACCCAGTACTTC.

This rearrangement joins TRBV7-2 to TRBJ2-3, with D unclear. This CDR3 region has 14 residues. The ends were cut back, 5 bases at V and 3 bases at J, with 12 bases in the middle. Per germline, CDR1 SGHTA and CDR2 FQGNSA. The CDR3 coding sequence is TGTGCCAGCAGCCCAGACATGTTAACAGATACGCAGTATTTT. Residues: CASSPDMLTDTQYF.